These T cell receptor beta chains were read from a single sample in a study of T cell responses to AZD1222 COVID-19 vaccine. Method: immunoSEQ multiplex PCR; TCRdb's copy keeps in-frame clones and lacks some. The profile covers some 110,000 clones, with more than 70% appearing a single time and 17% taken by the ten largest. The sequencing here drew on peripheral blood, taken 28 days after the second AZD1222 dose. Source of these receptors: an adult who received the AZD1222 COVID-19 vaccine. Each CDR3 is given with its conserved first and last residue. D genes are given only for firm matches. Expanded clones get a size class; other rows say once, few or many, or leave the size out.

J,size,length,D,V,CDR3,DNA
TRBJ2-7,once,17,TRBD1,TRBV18,CASSPPGTGVGVYEQYF,TGTGCCAGCTCACCACCCGGGACAGGGGTGGGGGTCTACGAGCAGTACTTC
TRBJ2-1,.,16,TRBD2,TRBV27,CASSFLAGEKLNEQFF,TGTGCCAGCAGTTTCCTAGCGGGAGAAAAATTAAATGAGCAGTTCTTC
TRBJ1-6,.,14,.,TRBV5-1,CASSKESVTAPLHF,TGCGCCAGCAGCAAGGAAAGTGTGACCGCACCCCTCCACTTT
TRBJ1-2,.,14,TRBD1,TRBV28,CASSRQGAYYGYTF,TGTGCCAGCAGTCGACAGGGGGCTTACTATGGCTACACCTTC
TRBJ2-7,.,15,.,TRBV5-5,CASSKEAGSAYEQYF,TGTGCCAGCAGCAAAGAGGCGGGCAGTGCCTACGAGCAGTACTTC
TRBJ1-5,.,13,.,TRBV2,CASSDKEGQPQHF,TGTGCCAGCAGTGATAAGGAGGGGCAGCCCCAGCATTTT
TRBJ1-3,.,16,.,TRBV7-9,CASRPSWTDSGNTIYF,TGTGCCAGCAGGCCGAGTTGGACAGACTCTGGAAACACCATATATTTT
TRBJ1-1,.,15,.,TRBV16,CASSQTGTLNTEAFF,TGTGCCAGCAGCCAAACCGGGACACTGAACACTGAAGCTTTCTTT
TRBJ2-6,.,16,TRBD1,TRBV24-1,CATSGDRGTGANVLTF,TGTGCCACCAGTGGGGACAGGGGTACTGGGGCCAACGTCCTGACTTTC
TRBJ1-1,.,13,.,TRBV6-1,CASSEVYNTEAFF,TGTGCCAGCAGTGAAGTCTACAACACTGAAGCTTTCTTT
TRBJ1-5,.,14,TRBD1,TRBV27,CASGGQGRSQPQHF,TGTGCCAGCGGGGGACAGGGGAGAAGTCAGCCCCAGCATTTT
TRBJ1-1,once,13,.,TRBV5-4,CASSEGVGTEAFF,TGTGCCAGCAGTGAGGGGGTGGGCACTGAAGCTTTCTTT
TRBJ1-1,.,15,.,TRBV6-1,CASSEFTGFNTEAFF,TGTGCCAGCAGTGAATTCACGGGTTTCAACACTGAAGCTTTCTTT
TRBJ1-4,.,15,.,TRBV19,CASSIDGTTNEKLFF,TGTGCCAGTAGTATAGACGGTACAACTAATGAAAAACTGTTTTTT
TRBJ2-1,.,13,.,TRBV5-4,CASSQGTYNEQFF,TGTGCCAGCAGCCAGGGGACATACAATGAGCAGTTCTTC
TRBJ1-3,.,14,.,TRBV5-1,CASSSLSGGNTIYF,TGCGCCAGCAGCTCCCTGTCGGGCGGAAACACCATATATTTT
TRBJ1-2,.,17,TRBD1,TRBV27,CASSLDDVTGAVYGYTF,TGTGCCAGCAGTTTGGATGACGTGACAGGGGCAGTCTATGGCTACACCTTC
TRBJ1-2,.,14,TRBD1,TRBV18,CASSFDRGTHGYTF,TGTGCCAGCTCCTTCGACAGGGGAACCCATGGCTACACCTTC
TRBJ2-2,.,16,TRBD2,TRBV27,CASSFYGRAHTGELFF,TGTGCCAGCAGTTTTTACGGGAGGGCCCACACCGGGGAGCTGTTTTTT
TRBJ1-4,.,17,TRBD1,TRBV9,CASSEGQHSATNEKLFF,TGTGCCAGCAGCGAGGGACAGCATAGTGCAACTAATGAAAAACTGTTTTTT
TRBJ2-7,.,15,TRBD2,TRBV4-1,CASSQPSGSSYEQYF,TGCGCCAGCAGCCAACCTAGCGGGAGCTCCTACGAGCAGTACTTC
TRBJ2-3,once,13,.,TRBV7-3,CASSLSGVDTQYF,TGTGCCAGCAGCTTATCAGGGGTAGATACGCAGTATTTT